A selection of T cell receptor beta chains follows, all from one sample in a study of CD8+ T cells in alopecia areata. TCRdb keeps only in-frame clones here, not all; method: immunoSEQ multiplex PCR. The sample has approximately 42,000 clones; around three fifths are singletons. The specimen was CD8+ T cells sorted from blood, collected at week 4, from a patient treated with tofacitinib. These receptor sequences come from a human donor with alopecia areata. Both conserved end residues are part of each CDR3. D genes are given only for firm matches. The size entry is marked missing in some rows and otherwise reads once, few, many or a size class.

V gene,D gene,J gene,clone size,CDR3 protein,CDR3 DNA
TRBV4-3,TRBD1,TRBJ2-7,few,CASSQSTGGSYEQYF,TGCGCCAGCAGCCAATCAACAGGGGGCTCCTACGAGCAGTACTTC
TRBV11-1,.,TRBJ1-1,.,CASSILQNTEAFF,TGTGCCAGCAGCATTCTACAGAACACTGAAGCTTTCTTT
TRBV5-1,TRBD2,TRBJ2-5,few,CASSKSGGIEETQYF,TGCGCCAGCAGCAAAAGCGGGGGAATTGAAGAGACCCAGTACTTC
TRBV29-1,TRBD1,TRBJ1-1,once,CSVEGTGTGANFEAFF,TGCAGCGTTGAAGGGACCGGGACAGGGGCCAACTTTGAAGCTTTCTTT
TRBV4-3,.,TRBJ2-1,.,CASSQDKGSYNEQFF,TGCGCCAGCAGCCAAGACAAAGGCTCCTACAATGAGCAGTTCTTC
TRBV9,.,TRBJ1-2,.,CASSDLGVTSAYGYTF,TGTGCCAGCAGCGACCTAGGGGTCACTAGCGCCTATGGCTACACCTTC
TRBV7-9,TRBD2,TRBJ2-1,.,CASSFPHGTSGGIEQFF,TGTGCCAGCAGCTTCCCCCACGGGACTAGCGGGGGAATTGAGCAGTTCTTC
TRBV29-1,.,TRBJ1-1,.,CSVDRGTEAFF,TGCAGCGTTGACAGGGGCACTGAAGCTTTCTTT
TRBV29-1,TRBD1,TRBJ2-2,few,CSVQGEFTGELFF,TGCAGCGTACAGGGGGAGTTCACCGGGGAGCTGTTTTTT
TRBV29-1,.,TRBJ2-7,.,CSVQSGEQYF,TGCAGCGTCCAGAGTGGCGAGCAGTACTTC
TRBV5-6,TRBD1,TRBJ1-5,.,CASSLGFRGQGFNQPQHF,TGTGCCAGCAGCTTGGGTTTTAGGGGGCAGGGGTTCAATCAGCCCCAGCATTTT
TRBV2,.,TRBJ2-2,once,CASSVRDGELFF,TGTGCCAGCAGTGTACGGGACGGGGAGCTGTTTTTT
TRBV6-4,.,TRBJ2-2,.,CASSVRGDDTGELFF,TGTGCCAGCAGTGTAAGGGGCGACGACACCGGGGAGCTGTTTTTT
TRBV23-1,.,TRBJ1-2,.,CASSLLAQLREPYGYTF,TGCGCCAGCAGTCTACTGGCTCAGTTAAGGGAACCATATGGCTACACCTTC
TRBV13,.,TRBJ1-2,few,CASSQVSLATDYGYTF,TGCGCCAGCAGCCAAGTTTCGCTAGCCACAGACTATGGCTACACCTTC
TRBV9,TRBD2,TRBJ2-3,.,CASSVTSGVDTQYF,TGTGCCAGCAGCGTAACTAGCGGGGTAGATACGCAGTATTTT
TRBV9,TRBD1,TRBJ2-2,.,CASSGQGRGGELFF,TGTGCCAGCAGCGGACAGGGTCGAGGCGGGGAGCTGTTTTTT
TRBV30,.,TRBJ1-1,.,CAWSHSPTEAFF,TGTGCCTGGAGTCATAGCCCTACTGAAGCTTTCTTT
TRBV7-8,TRBD2,TRBJ2-7,medium-sized,CASSSLGGGKPEQYF,TGTGCCAGCAGCTCACTCGGGGGAGGGAAACCCGAGCAGTACTTC
TRBV29-1,.,TRBJ2-5,few,CSVEDPEGTRETQYF,TGCAGCGTTGAAGATCCGGAGGGGACGCGTGAGACCCAGTACTTC
TRBV7-9,.,TRBJ2-1,.,CASSLSGSEQFF,TGTGCCAGCAGCTTATCGGGGAGCGAGCAGTTCTTC
TRBV2,TRBD2,TRBJ2-3,.,CASSTPSGGRGVLDTQYF,TGTGCCAGCAGTACCCCTAGCGGGGGCCGAGGGGTTTTAGATACGCAGTATTTT
TRBV9,.,TRBJ1-2,.,CASSVVDGANYGYTF,TGTGCCAGCAGCGTAGTAGACGGAGCTAACTATGGCTACACCTTC
TRBV29-1,.,TRBJ2-3,few,CSVTDSGFTDTQYF,TGCAGCGTGACGGACAGTGGCTTCACAGATACGCAGTATTTT
TRBV5-6,.,TRBJ2-2,.,CASSSRGEGTGELFF,TGTGCCAGCAGCAGCCGAGGAGAGGGGACCGGGGAGCTGTTTTTT
TRBV27,TRBD1,TRBJ1-2,.,CASSPSGGSVHYGYTF,TGTGCCAGCAGTCCATCAGGGGGGAGCGTCCACTATGGCTACACCTTC
TRBV29-1,.,TRBJ2-2,few,CSVQGSGHSTNTGELFF,TGCAGCGTGCAAGGCTCGGGACACTCAACGAACACCGGGGAGCTGTTTTTT